This entry is about one T cell receptor (beta chain). The antigen it recognizes is unknown. There are no base qualities to consult, and no much larger clone falls within one base. This specimen belongs to a study of graft-versus-host responses after intestinal transplantation (dated by TCRdb to about 2021). Study-level background: The transplants that recipients received were multivisceral, liver-intestinal, or isolated intestinal. A cohort of fewer than 25 intestinal transplant recipients, including one retransplant, was enrolled, and a few patients lacking pretransplant specimens were excluded. After intestinal transplantation, graft-versus-host and host-versus-graft alloreactive T cell clones were followed in the graft, circulation and bone marrow using bulk TCR-beta CDR3 sequencing. Samples from a few later patients were sequenced in-house on an Illumina MiSeq with MiXCR processing rather than by the commercial service. Alloreactive clones were identified by sequencing pre-transplant mixed lymphocyte reaction products and comparing these products with unstimulated pre-transplant donor and recipient T cells. All recipients received anti-thymocyte globulin induction followed by maintenance tacrolimus and steroids for around three years. A peak of at least 4% donor T cells among recipient peripheral blood mononuclear cells was the definition used for donor T cell macrochimerism.

Library method: the immunoSEQ multiplex PCR assay. High-throughput TCR-beta CDR3 sequencing of genomic DNA from most patients was performed by Adaptive Biotechnologies. As for how the authors treated the data: TCR sequencing data were retrieved from Adaptive's ImmunoSEQ software for 18 patients, whereas three other patients were processed with MiXCR and VDJtools. CDR3 nucleotide sequences shared between donor and recipient were removed because the origin of such sequences could not be assigned. At least 2-fold expansion over unstimulated cells and a minimum CFSE-low frequency of 0.002% (template counts) or 0.001% (read counts) were required for clones to be classified as alloreactive. Clones detected in sequenced pre-transplant spleen, lymph node, or MLR CFSE-low populations of the donor or recipient were defined as mappable. Cumulative frequency of alloreactive clones was calculated as a percentage of all sequences weighted by copy number. TCRdb mirrors the immuneACCESS table, restricted to in-frame sequences. Some clones are absent from its copies; in checked studies, under half trace to an unresolved V gene, and the reason for the others is unknown. V and J calls and clone size are given by that table; D and trimming were obtained from the DNA. The sample table records approximately 38,000 clones; around 83% of these occur just once. Around 3.2% of the sample is in the top ten clones.

What the study reported, not specific to this receptor: Patients with donor T cell macrochimerism had high GvH to HvG T cell clonal ratios in their allografts. The conclusions were limited by the relatively low number and heterogeneity of the intestinal transplant patients. GvH clones were detected in recipient bone marrow, and some appeared earlier in ileal mucosa or blood, consistent with an intestinal mucosal origin. Early after transplant, peak levels of circulating GvH clones were associated with declines in HvG clones.

The CDR3 has 15 amino acids, counting the end cysteine and phenylalanine. The CDR3 DNA has 45 bases and is translated from base 1. The germline V gene encodes CDR1 GTSNPN and CDR2 SVGIG (reference sequence). V is pared back by 3 bases and J by 0 bases, with 9 bases lying between the germline termini. In the first month after transplant, blood samples were collected up to 4 times, and after that at least monthly when available. The rearranged chain carries TRBV30 and TRBJ1-6; the D gene assignment is ambiguous. This TCR was sampled from a human patient who received an intestinal transplant, so some T cells may come from the graft donor. The sample was PBMCs, taken 1070 days after transplant. The DNA sequence is as follows: TGTGCCTGGAGAGTGATCAGCTCCTATAATTCACCCCTCCACTTT. The translation is CAWRVISSYNSPLHF.